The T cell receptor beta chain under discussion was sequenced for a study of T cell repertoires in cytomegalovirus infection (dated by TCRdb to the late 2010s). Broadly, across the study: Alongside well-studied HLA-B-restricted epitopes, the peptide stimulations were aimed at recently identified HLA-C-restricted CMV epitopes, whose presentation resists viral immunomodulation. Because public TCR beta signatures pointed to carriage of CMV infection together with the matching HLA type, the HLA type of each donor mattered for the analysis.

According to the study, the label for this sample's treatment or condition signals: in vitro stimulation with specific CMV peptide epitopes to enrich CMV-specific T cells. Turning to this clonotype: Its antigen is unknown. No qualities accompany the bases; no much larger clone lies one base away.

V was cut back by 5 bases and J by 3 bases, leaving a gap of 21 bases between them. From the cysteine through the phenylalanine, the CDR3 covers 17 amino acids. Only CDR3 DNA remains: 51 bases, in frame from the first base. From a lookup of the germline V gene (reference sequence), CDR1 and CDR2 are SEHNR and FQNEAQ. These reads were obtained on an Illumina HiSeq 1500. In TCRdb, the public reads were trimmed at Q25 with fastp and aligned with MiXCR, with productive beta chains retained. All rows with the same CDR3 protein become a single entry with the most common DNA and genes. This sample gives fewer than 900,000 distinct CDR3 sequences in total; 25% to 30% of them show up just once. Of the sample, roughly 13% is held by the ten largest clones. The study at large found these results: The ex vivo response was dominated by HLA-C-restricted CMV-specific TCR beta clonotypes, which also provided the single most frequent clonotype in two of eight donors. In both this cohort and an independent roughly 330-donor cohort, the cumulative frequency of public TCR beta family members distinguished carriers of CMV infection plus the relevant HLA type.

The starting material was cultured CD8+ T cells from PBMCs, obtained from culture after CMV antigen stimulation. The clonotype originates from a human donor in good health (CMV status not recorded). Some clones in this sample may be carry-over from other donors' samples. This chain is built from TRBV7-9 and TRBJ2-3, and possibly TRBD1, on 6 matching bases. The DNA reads TGTGCCAGCAGCCCCCCAAATGACAGGAGAGAGACAGATACGCAGTATTTT. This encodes CASSPPNDRRETDTQYF.